This passage covers 12 T cell receptor beta chains from one sample sequenced in a study of cytomegalovirus exposure and HLA in healthy donors. PCR amplification relied on 60 Vbeta primers (plus 13 Jbeta primers). The method was immunoSEQ multiplex PCR; TCRdb's version includes in-frame clones alone and lacks a portion of them. The sample carries approximately 150,000 clones, 65% to 80% recorded once. Source material: PBMCs. Receptors were obtained from a woman in her 40s in good health and CMV-seropositive.

The chain joins TRBV9 to TRBJ2-7, with TRBD2 as a possible D gene (7 bases). V was shortened by 4 bases and J by 4 bases, with 15 bases between the two germline ends. Per germline, CDR1 SGDLS and CDR2 YYNGEE. The CDR3 length is 14 residues. The CDR3 region is CASSPRGATYEQYF. The CDR3 nucleotides are TGTGCCAGCAGCCCTCGGGGGGCAACTTACGAGCAGTACTTC.

V and J are TRBV27 and TRBJ1-1, with D tentatively TRBD1 (5 bases). The V and J ends lost 10 bases and 0 bases respectively, with 12 bases between them. Germline CDR1 reads MNHEY; CDR2 reads SMNVEV (reference sequence). CDR3 length equals 13 residues. CDR3 sequence reads: CATSRQMNTEAFF. The CDR3 DNA follows: TGTGCCACCTCCAGACAGATGAACACTGAAGCTTTCTTT.

The chain joins TRBV5-1 to TRBJ1-2; D is perhaps TRBD1 (5 bases). The germline CDR1 and CDR2 sequences are SGHRS and YFSETQ. Trimming stripped 1 base from V and 4 bases from J, with 8 bases between. The CDR3 consists of 13 residues. CDR3 nucleotide sequence: TGCGCCAGCAGCTTGCTTCAGGGCTATGGCTACACCTTC. Translated: CASSLLQGYGYTF.

The chain is built from TRBV30 and TRBJ1-2, with D possibly matching TRBD1 (5 bases). Germline loops: CDR1 GTSNPN, CDR2 SVGIG (reference sequence). The CDR3 has 12 amino acids. Trimming took 1 base from V and 8 from J, leaving 11 bases between them. The CDR3 coding sequence is TGTGCCTGGAGTGACACAGGTCAAGGCTACACCTTC. Translation gives CAWSDTGQGYTF.

This clone was recorded only once. The chain employs TRBV29-1 and TRBJ1-3; no firm D call. Trimming took 0 bases from V and 0 from J, leaving 6 bases between them. Germline lookup yields CDR1 SQVTM and CDR2 ANQGSEA. The CDR3 runs 14 residues. In DNA form, the CDR3 reads TGCAGCGTTGAAGATAGGAGCTCTGGAAACACCATATATTTT. This translates into CSVEDRSSGNTIYF.

The V gene is TRBV10-3, the J gene TRBJ2-1, with a weak D call TRBD1 (7 bases). With 3 bases removed from V and 2 bases from J, the gap between germline ends came to 11 bases. The V gene's germline CDR1 is ENHRY and CDR2 SYGVKD. This CDR3 spans 15 amino acids. The CDR3 protein is CAISDRGDAYNEQFF. DNA for the CDR3: TGTGCCATCAGTGACAGGGGGGACGCCTACAATGAGCAGTTCTTC.

This chain links TRBV19 with TRBJ1-5; D unclear. The CDR3 runs 16 residues. CDR1 is LNHDA, CDR2 SQIVND, per germline (reference sequence). The germline V and J ends were trimmed by 1 base and 3 bases, with 13 bases remaining between them. CDR3 amino acids: CASSIAISQNNQPQHF. CDR3 DNA sequence: TGTGCCAGTAGTATAGCAATTTCACAGAACAATCAGCCCCAGCATTTT.

The chain combines TRBV4-2 with TRBJ2-2, with 10 bases identical to TRBD2. The CDR3 contains 18 residues. Germline assignment: CDR1 LGHNA and CDR2 YNFKEQ. V lost 0 bases and J lost 5; bases outside the gene matches: 9. CDR3 sequence reads: CASSQEPSGGVPTGELFF. The CDR3 DNA is TGTGCCAGCAGCCAAGAGCCCAGCGGGGGGGTCCCTACCGGGGAGCTGTTTTTT.

The J gene is TRBJ2-7, the V gene TRBV28, with 7 bases matching TRBD2. V lost 7 bases, J lost 4 bases, and 7 bases stayed unmatched. This CDR3 spans 13 amino acids. Germline V CDR1 and CDR2: MDHEN, SYDVKM. The DNA of the CDR3 is TGTGCCAGCAATCTTGGGGGGGATTACGAGCAGTACTTC. Its protein is CASNLGGDYEQYF.

The chain employs TRBV6-1 and TRBJ1-1; 11 nucleotides match TRBD1. Germline CDR1 MNHNS, CDR2 SASEGT. This CDR3 has 16 residues. J gave up 0 bases and V 4 bases, and 4 bases lay outside the gene matches. The chain's CDR3 is CASSGGQGVVNTEAFF. CDR3 nucleotide sequence: TGTGCCAGCAGTGGGGGACAGGGGGTTGTGAACACTGAAGCTTTCTTT.

The CDR3 loop reads CASSQDPGGYEQFF. Written as DNA, the CDR3 is TGCGCCAGCAGCCAGGACCCTGGGGGGTATGAGCAGTTCTTC. The chain carries TRBV4-1 and TRBJ2-1; perhaps TRBD2 as D (6 bases). The CDR3 sequence is 14 residues long. Germline CDR1 reads MGHRA; CDR2 reads YSYEKL. V gave up 3 bases and J gave up 8 bases, with 14 bases separating them.

V usage is TRBV19 and J usage is TRBJ2-5, with 13 bases matching TRBD2. This CDR3 has 15 amino acids. The V segment lost 5 bases and the J segment 8 bases; nucleotides outside the gene matches: 8. The V gene's germline CDR1 is LNHDA and CDR2 SQIVND (reference sequence). The CDR3, as DNA: TGTGCCAGTAGTCCAGACCGGACTAGCGGGGGAACCCAGTACTTC. It codes for CASSPDRTSGGTQYF.